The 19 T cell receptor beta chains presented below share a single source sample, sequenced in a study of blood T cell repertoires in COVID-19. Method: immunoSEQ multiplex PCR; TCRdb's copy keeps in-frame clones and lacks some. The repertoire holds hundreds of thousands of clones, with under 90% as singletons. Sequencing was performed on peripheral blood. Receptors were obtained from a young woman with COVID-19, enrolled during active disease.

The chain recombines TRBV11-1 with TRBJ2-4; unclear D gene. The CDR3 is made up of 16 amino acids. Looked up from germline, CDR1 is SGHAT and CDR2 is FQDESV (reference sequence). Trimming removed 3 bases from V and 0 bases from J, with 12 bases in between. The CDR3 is CASSFSAVLAKNIQYF. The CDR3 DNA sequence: TGTGCCAGCAGCTTTAGTGCGGTACTAGCCAAAAACATTCAGTACTTC.

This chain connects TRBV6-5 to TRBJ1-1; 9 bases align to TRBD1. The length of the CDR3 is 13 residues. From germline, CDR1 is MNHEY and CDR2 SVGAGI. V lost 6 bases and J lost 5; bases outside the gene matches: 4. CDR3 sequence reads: CASRAGTGTEAFF. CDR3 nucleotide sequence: TGTGCCAGCAGGGCCGGGACAGGGACTGAAGCTTTCTTT.

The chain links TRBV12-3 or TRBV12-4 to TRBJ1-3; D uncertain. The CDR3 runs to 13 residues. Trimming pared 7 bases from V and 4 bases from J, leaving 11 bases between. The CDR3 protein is CASNLPSGNTIYF. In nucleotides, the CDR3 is TGTGCCAGCAATCTTCCGTCCGGAAACACCATATATTTT.

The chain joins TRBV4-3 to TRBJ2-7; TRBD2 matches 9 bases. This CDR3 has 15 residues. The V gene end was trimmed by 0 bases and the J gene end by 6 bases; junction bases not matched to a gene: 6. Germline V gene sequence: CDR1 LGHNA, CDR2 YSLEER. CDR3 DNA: TGCGCCAGCAGCCAAGATTTCGCGGGGGGGGCCGAGCAGTACTTC. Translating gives CASSQDFAGGAEQYF.

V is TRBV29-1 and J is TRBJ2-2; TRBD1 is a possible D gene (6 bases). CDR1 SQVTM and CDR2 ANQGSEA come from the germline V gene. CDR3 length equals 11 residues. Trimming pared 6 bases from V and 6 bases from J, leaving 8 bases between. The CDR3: CSVQGPGELFF. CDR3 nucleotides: TGCAGCGTACAGGGCCCCGGGGAGCTGTTTTTT.

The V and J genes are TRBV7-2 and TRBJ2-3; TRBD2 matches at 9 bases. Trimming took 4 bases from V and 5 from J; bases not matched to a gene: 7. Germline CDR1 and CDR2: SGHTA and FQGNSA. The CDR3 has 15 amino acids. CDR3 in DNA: TGTGCCAGCAGCTCCCAGCGGGGGGCGGGAGATACGCAGTATTTT. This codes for CASSSQRGAGDTQYF.

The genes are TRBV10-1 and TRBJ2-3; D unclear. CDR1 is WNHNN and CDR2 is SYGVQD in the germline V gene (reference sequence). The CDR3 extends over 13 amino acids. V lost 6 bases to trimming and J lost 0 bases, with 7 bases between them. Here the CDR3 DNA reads TGCGCCAGCAGGCGTCTTAGCACAGATACGCAGTATTTT. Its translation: CASRRLSTDTQYF.

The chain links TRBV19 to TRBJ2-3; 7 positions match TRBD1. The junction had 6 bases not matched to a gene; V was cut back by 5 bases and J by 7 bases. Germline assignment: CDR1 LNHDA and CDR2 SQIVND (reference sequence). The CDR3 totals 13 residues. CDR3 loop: CASSFDRVNTQYF. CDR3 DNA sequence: TGTGCCAGTAGTTTCGACAGGGTTAATACGCAGTATTTT. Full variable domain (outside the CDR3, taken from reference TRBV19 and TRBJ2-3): DGGITQSPKYLFRKEGQNVTLSCEQNLNHDAMYWYRQDPGQGLRLIYYSQIVNDFQKGDIAEGYSVSREKKESFPLTVTSAQKNPTAFYLCASSFDRVNTQYFGPGTRLTVL.

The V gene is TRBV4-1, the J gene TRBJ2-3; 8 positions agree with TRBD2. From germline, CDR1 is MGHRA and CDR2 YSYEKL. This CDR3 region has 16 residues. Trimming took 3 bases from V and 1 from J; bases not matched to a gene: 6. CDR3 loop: CASSQQAGVGTDTQYF. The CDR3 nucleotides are TGCGCCAGCAGCCAGCAAGCGGGGGTAGGCACAGATACGCAGTATTTT.

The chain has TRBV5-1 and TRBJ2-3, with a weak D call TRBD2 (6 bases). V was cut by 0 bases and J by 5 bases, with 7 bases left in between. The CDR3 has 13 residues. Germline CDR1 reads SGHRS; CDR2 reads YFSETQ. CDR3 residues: CASSLAGGDTQYF. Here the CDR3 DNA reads TGCGCCAGCAGCTTGGCCGGGGGAGATACGCAGTATTTT. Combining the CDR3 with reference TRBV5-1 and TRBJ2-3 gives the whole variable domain KAGVTQTPRYLIKTRGQQVTLSCSPISGHRSVSWYQQTPGQGLQFLFEYFSETQRNKGNFPGRFSGRQFSNSRSEMNVSTLELGDSALYLCASSLAGGDTQYFGPGTRLTVL.

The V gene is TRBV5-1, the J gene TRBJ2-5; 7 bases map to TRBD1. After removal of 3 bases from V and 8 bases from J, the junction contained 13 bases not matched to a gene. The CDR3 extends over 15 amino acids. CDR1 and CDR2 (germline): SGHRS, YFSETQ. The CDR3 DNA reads TGCGCCAGCAGCTCGACCGGGACAGCGGAGAGTACCCAGTACTTC. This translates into CASSSTGTAESTQYF.

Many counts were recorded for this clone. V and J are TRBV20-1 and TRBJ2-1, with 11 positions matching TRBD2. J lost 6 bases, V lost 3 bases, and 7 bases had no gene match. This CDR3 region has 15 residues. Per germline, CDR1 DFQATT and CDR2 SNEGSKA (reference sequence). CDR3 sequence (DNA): TGCAGTGCTAGTCCCGGGACTAGCGGATTCAATGAGCAGTTCTTC. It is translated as CSASPGTSGFNEQFF.

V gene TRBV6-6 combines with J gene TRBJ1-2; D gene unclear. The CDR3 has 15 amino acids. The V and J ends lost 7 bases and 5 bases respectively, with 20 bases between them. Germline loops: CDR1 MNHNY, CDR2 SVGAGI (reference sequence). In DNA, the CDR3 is TGTGCCAGCACCTCCACCAATGAGGGCCCGTATGGCTACACCTTC. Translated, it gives CASTSTNEGPYGYTF.

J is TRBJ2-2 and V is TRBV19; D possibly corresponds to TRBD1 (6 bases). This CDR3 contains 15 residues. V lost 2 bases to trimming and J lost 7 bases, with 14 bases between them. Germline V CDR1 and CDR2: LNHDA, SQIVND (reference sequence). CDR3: CASSITSTGNGELFF. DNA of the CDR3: TGTGCCAGTAGTATAACGTCGACAGGAAACGGGGAGCTGTTTTTT.

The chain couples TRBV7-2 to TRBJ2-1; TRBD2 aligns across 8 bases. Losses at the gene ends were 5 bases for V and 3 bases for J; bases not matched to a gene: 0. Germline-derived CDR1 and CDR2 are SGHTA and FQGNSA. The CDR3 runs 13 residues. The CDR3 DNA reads TGTGCCAGCAGCAGCGGGAGCTACAATGAGCAGTTCTTC. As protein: CASSSGSYNEQFF.

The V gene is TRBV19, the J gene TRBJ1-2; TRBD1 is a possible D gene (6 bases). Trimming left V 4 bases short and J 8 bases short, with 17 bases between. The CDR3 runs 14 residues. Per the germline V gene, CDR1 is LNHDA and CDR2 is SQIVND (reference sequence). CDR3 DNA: TGTGCCAGTAGTAGTGTGGGACATGCAGAAGGCTACACCTTC. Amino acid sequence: CASSSVGHAEGYTF.

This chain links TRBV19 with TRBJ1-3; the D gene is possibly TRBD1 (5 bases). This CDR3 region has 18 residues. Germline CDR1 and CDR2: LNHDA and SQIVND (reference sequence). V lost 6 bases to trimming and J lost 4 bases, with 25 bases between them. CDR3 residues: CASSPGLRRGSSGNTIYF. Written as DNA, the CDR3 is TGTGCCAGTAGCCCGGGACTGAGGAGAGGTTCGTCCGGAAACACCATATATTTT.

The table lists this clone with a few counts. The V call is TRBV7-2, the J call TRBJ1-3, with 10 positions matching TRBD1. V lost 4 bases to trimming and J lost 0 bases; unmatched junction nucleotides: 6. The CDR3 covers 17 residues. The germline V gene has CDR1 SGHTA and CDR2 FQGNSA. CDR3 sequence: CASSSGQGSGSGNTIYF. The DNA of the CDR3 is TGTGCCAGCAGCTCGGGACAGGGGTCGGGCTCTGGAAACACCATATATTTT.

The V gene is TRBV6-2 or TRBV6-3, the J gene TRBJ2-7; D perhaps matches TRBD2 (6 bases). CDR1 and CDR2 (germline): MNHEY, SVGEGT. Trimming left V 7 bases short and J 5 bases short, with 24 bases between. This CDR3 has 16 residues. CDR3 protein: CASIPLYGVGGNEQYV. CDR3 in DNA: TGTGCCAGCATCCCTCTGTATGGTGTGGGGGGAAACGAGCAGTACGTC.